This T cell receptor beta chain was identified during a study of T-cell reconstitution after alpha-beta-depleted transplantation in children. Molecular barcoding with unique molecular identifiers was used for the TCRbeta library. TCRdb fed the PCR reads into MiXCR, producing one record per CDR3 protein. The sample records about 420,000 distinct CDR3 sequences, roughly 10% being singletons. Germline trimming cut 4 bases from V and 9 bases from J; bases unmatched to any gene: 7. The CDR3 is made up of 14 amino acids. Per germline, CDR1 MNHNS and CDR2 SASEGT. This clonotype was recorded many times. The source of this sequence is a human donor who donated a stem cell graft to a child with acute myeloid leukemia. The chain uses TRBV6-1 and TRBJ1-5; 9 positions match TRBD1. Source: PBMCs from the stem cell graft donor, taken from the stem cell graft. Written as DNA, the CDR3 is TGTGCCAGCAGTGGGGACAGGGAAAATTCGCCCCAGCATTTT. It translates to CASSGDRENSPQHF.